The 27 T cell receptor beta chains listed next were all sequenced from one sample in a study of cytomegalovirus exposure and HLA in healthy donors. 60 Vbeta and 13 Jbeta primers were used in PCR. Sequenced by immunoSEQ multiplex PCR; TCRdb stores in-frame clones only, minus some. This table has approximately 84,000 clones, around 80% appearing once. The sample consisted of PBMCs. These receptors came from a male donor in good health and CMV-seropositive.

This chain connects TRBV4-1 to TRBJ2-1, with D maybe TRBD1 (6 bases). Trimming took off 4 bases at V and 8 bases at J, with 18 bases between the two ends. Germline CDR1 and CDR2: MGHRA and YSYEKL. The length of the CDR3 is 15 residues. The CDR3 nucleotides are TGCGCCAGCAGCCGGGGAGACGACAGGTTCGATGAGCAGTTCTTC. As protein: CASSRGDDRFDEQFF.

The chain carries TRBV11-2 and TRBJ2-7, with D possibly TRBD2 on 5 matching bases. CDR1 is SGHAT, CDR2 FQNNGV, per germline. The CDR3 is made up of 14 amino acids. V gave up 5 bases and J gave up 4 bases, with 15 bases separating them. CDR3 loop: CASSKTGNKYEQYF. DNA of the CDR3: TGTGCCAGCAGCAAGACCGGGAACAAGTACGAGCAGTACTTC.

V gene TRBV18 combines with J gene TRBJ2-5, with D perhaps TRBD1 (5 bases). CDR3 length: 14 residues. Trimming pared 3 bases from V and 0 bases from J, leaving 8 bases between. Germline V gene data show CDR1 as KGHSH and CDR2 as LQKENI. The CDR3 reads CASSPQGYQETQYF. The CDR3 region has the DNA TGTGCCAGCTCACCTCAGGGTTACCAAGAGACCCAGTACTTC.

The V and J genes are TRBV6-5 and TRBJ2-1; 9 nucleotides match TRBD1. The CDR3 is made up of 15 amino acids. CDR1 is MNHEY, CDR2 SVGAGI, per germline. V lost 6 bases, J lost 2 bases, and 5 bases stayed unmatched. CDR3 sequence: CASRVGQGPYNEQFF. CDR3 DNA: TGTGCCAGCAGAGTTGGACAGGGGCCCTACAATGAGCAGTTCTTC.

The count of this clone is one. The CDR3 here is CASSFTGNTIYF. The CDR3 region has the DNA TGTGCCAGCAGCTTCACGGGTAACACCATATATTTT. This rearrangement joins TRBV7-2 to TRBJ1-3; no clear D. Germline V lookup: CDR1 SGHTA, CDR2 FQGNSA. Trimming took 3 bases from V and 7 from J, leaving 7 bases between them. The CDR3 runs to 12 residues.

J is TRBJ2-1 and V is TRBV29-1; 13 bases line up with TRBD2. Germline CDR1 is SQVTM and CDR2 is ANQGSEA. The CDR3 extends over 14 amino acids. V shed 7 bases and J 6 bases; nucleotides not matched to a gene: 6. The CDR3 DNA reads as TGCAGCGGGGGACTAGCGGGACGGGGCAATGAGCAGTTCTTC. Amino acids: CSGGLAGRGNEQFF.

V usage is TRBV18 and J usage is TRBJ1-2; perhaps TRBD1 as D (6 bases). The CDR3 runs 16 residues. CDR1 is KGHSH and CDR2 is LQKENI in the germline V gene. With 3 bases removed from V and 2 bases from J, the gap between germline ends came to 16 bases. CDR3 loop: CASSPLSGAANYGYTF. DNA of the CDR3: TGTGCCAGCTCACCCCTTTCAGGGGCAGCGAACTATGGCTACACCTTC.

This clone has a single count. J is TRBJ1-3 and V is TRBV30, with D perhaps matching TRBD1 (6 bases). Trimming removed 1 base from V and 1 base from J, with 11 bases in between. The CDR3 consists of 15 residues. The germline gives CDR1 GTSNPN, CDR2 SVGIG (reference sequence). The DNA of the CDR3 is TGTGCCTGGAGTGCTGGACAGTTTTCTGGAAACACCATATATTTT. Residues: CAWSAGQFSGNTIYF.

The gene calls are TRBV9 and TRBJ2-6; D is perhaps TRBD2 (5 bases). The CDR3 has 17 residues. CDR1 and CDR2 (germline): SGDLS, YYNGEE. The V end was cut by 6 bases, the J end by 1 base, with 17 bases between. The CDR3 loop is CASTPGSVASGANVLTF. CDR3 coding DNA: TGTGCCAGCACCCCGGGATCTGTGGCTTCTGGGGCCAACGTCCTGACTTTC.

J is TRBJ2-1 and V is TRBV5-1; possible D gene TRBD1, 6 bases. V was cut by 0 bases and J by 7 bases, with 17 bases left in between. Germline CDR1 and CDR2: SGHRS and YFSETQ. The CDR3 runs 16 residues. The CDR3 loop reads CASSLVGRGGTNEQFF. In DNA form, the CDR3 reads TGCGCCAGCAGCTTGGTGGGCCGAGGGGGTACAAATGAGCAGTTCTTC.

The chain employs TRBV6-1 and TRBJ1-2; no clear D gene. From germline, CDR1 is MNHNS and CDR2 SASEGT. Trimming pared 2 bases from V and 2 bases from J, leaving 9 bases between. CDR3 size: 14 residues. This CDR3 is CASSEYSGNYGYTF. CDR3 coding DNA: TGTGCCAGCAGTGAATATTCCGGGAACTATGGCTACACCTTC.

The J gene is TRBJ2-5, the V gene TRBV19, with 9 bases identical to TRBD1. The CDR3 is 16 residues long. Unmatched junction bases numbered 5, after V lost 1 base and J lost 2 bases. Per germline, CDR1 LNHDA and CDR2 SQIVND (reference sequence). Written as DNA, the CDR3 is TGTGCCAGTAGTATAGCTGGGACAGGGTATCAAGAGACCCAGTACTTC. It codes for CASSIAGTGYQETQYF.

The gene calls are TRBV27 and TRBJ1-4; perhaps TRBD1 as D (6 bases). The CDR3 runs to 18 residues. Trimming removed 2 bases from V and 4 bases from J, with 20 bases in between. Germline values: CDR1 MNHEY, CDR2 SMNVEV (reference sequence). CDR3 nucleotides: TGTGCCAGCAGTTTAAGGCCACTCACAGGGTCCGATAATGAAAAACTGTTTTTT. This gives the protein CASSLRPLTGSDNEKLFF.

The chain employs TRBV10-3 and TRBJ2-7; the match to TRBD2 covers 12 bases. V shed 4 bases and J 1 base; nucleotides not matched to a gene: 8. The CDR3 is 17 residues long. From germline, CDR1 is ENHRY and CDR2 SYGVKD. CDR3 sequence (DNA): TGTGCCATCAGTGGTCCTAGCGGGAGGGCTGTGTCCTACGAGCAGTACTTC. Its protein product is CAISGPSGRAVSYEQYF.

The chain carries TRBV7-3 and TRBJ2-7, with 7 bases matching TRBD2. Losses at the gene ends were 5 bases for V and 6 bases for J; bases not matched to a gene: 10. The CDR3 covers 14 residues. From germline, CDR1 is SGHTA and CDR2 FQGTGA. Here the CDR3 reads CASSPSGWGGEQYF. The CDR3 bases are TGTGCCAGCAGCCCCTCTGGTTGGGGGGGCGAGCAGTACTTC.

The chain employs TRBV6-5 and TRBJ2-7; TRBD2 aligns across 9 bases. The V gene end was trimmed by 6 bases and the J gene end by 5 bases; junction bases not matched to a gene: 5. CDR1 MNHEY and CDR2 SVGAGI come from the germline V gene. CDR3 length equals 13 residues. The CDR3 region is CASRLAGGDEQYF. For the CDR3, the DNA is TGTGCCAGCAGACTGGCGGGAGGGGACGAGCAGTACTTC.

The rearrangement links TRBV27 to TRBJ2-3; 9 positions agree with TRBD2. The CDR3 runs 16 residues. The germline gives CDR1 MNHEY, CDR2 SMNVEV (reference sequence). Losses at the gene ends were 1 base for V and 3 bases for J; bases not matched to a gene: 5. The CDR3 reads CASSLFSLAGTDTQYF. The DNA of the CDR3 is TGTGCCAGCAGTTTATTTAGCCTAGCGGGGACAGATACGCAGTATTTT.

The rearrangement links TRBV2 to TRBJ2-7; D call uncertain. V was cut by 10 bases and J by 4 bases, with 14 bases left in between. The CDR3 has 12 residues. Germline V lookup: CDR1 SNHLY, CDR2 FYNNEI. The CDR3 bases are TGTGCCACCTCGAGCCAAATATACGAGCAGTACTTC. Its protein is CATSSQIYEQYF.

The rearrangement links TRBV4-2 to TRBJ1-2, with D maybe TRBD1 (6 bases). CDR3 length: 16 residues. The V end lost 1 base, the J end lost 8 bases, and 20 bases lay between the germline ends. Germline-derived CDR1 and CDR2 are LGHNA and YNFKEQ. DNA for the CDR3: TGTGCCAGCAGCCAAGTGGGGGCAGGGGACGGTCGGGGCTACACCTTC. This codes for CASSQVGAGDGRGYTF.

The rearrangement joins TRBV19 to TRBJ2-7; 9 bases agree with TRBD2. The J segment lost 4 bases and the V segment lost 5 bases, leaving 3 bases of the junction unmatched. Germline loops: CDR1 LNHDA, CDR2 SQIVND (reference sequence). The CDR3 is made up of 13 amino acids. The chain's CDR3 is CASSRTSGYEQYF. The CDR3 bases are TGTGCCAGTAGTCGAACTAGCGGGTACGAGCAGTACTTC.

V gene TRBV6-1 combines with J gene TRBJ1-1; tentatively, D is TRBD1 (5 bases). Between the trimmed V and J ends, which lost 5 bases and 0 bases, there was a span of 7 bases. Germline assignment: CDR1 MNHNS and CDR2 SASEGT. The CDR3 consists of 13 residues. The CDR3 bases are TGTGCCAGCAGTCAGGGTCTGAACACTGAAGCTTTCTTT. It encodes CASSQGLNTEAFF.

The V and J genes are TRBV7-9 and TRBJ2-7; 9 nucleotides line up with TRBD1. J lost 5 bases, V lost 5 bases, and 10 bases had no gene match. From germline, CDR1 is SEHNR and CDR2 FQNEAQ (reference sequence). The CDR3 spans 15 residues. The CDR3 region is CASSPRGDRDDEQYF. CDR3 sequence (DNA): TGTGCCAGCAGCCCCCGGGGGGACAGGGACGACGAGCAGTACTTC.

This clone was counted once. The chain couples TRBV7-8 to TRBJ2-7; 7 bases align to TRBD2. CDR1 is SGHVS, CDR2 FQNEAQ, per germline. CDR3 size: 14 residues. Trimming took 3 bases from V and 3 from J; bases not matched to a gene: 5. CDR3 residues: CASSFGLVRYEQYF. In DNA, the CDR3 is TGTGCCAGCAGCTTTGGACTAGTACGCTACGAGCAGTACTTC.

This sequence joins TRBV30 and TRBJ1-2, with D perhaps TRBD1 (5 bases). The CDR3 sequence is 13 residues long. In germline, CDR1 is GTSNPN, CDR2 SVGIG (reference sequence). V was trimmed by 3 bases and J by 3 bases, leaving 11 bases between them. The CDR3 protein is CAWSGGDDYGYTF. The DNA for the CDR3 is TGTGCCTGGAGCGGGGGGGACGACTATGGCTACACCTTC.

The chain uses TRBV28 and TRBJ2-3; 7 bases match TRBD2. CDR3 length equals 15 residues. Germline V gene data show CDR1 as MDHEN and CDR2 as SYDVKM. J lost 4 bases, V lost 3 bases, and 7 bases had no gene match. CDR3 amino acids: CASSFSGLPPDTQYF. CDR3 nucleotides: TGTGCCAGCAGTTTTTCGGGACTACCACCAGATACGCAGTATTTT.

This rearrangement joins TRBV6-1 to TRBJ1-5; tentatively, D is TRBD1 (6 bases). The V gene lost 5 bases and the J gene lost 1 base, with 12 bases spanning the gap. The CDR3 has 15 residues. Germline-derived CDR1 and CDR2 are MNHNS and SASEGT. The CDR3 sequence is CASSPEGGSNQPQHF. The DNA for the CDR3 is TGTGCCAGCAGTCCCGAGGGGGGGAGCAATCAGCCCCAGCATTTT.

V and J are TRBV7-2 and TRBJ2-2; possible D gene TRBD1, 6 bases. The length of the CDR3 is 17 residues. Looked up from germline, CDR1 is SGHTA and CDR2 is FQGNSA. V lost 1 base and J 3 bases, leaving 15 bases between the germline ends. The CDR3 sequence is CASSLVVRGLDTGELFF. DNA for the CDR3: TGTGCCAGCAGCTTAGTCGTCAGGGGCTTGGACACCGGGGAGCTGTTTTTT.